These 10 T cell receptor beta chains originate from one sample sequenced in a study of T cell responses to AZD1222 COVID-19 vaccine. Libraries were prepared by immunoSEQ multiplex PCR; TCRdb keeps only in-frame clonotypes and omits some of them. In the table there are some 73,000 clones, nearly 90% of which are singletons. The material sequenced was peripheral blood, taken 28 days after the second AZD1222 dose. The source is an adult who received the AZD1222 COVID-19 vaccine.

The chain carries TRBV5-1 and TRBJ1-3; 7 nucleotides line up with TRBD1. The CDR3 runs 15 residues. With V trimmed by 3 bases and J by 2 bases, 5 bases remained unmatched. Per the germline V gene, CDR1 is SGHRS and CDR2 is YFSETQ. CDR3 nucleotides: TGCGCCAGCAGCTCCACAGGGGCTGCTGGAAACACCATATATTTT. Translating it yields CASSSTGAAGNTIYF.

DNA of the CDR3: TGTGCCAGCAGCCAAGACGGGACTACACAAAGCACAGATACGCAGTATTTT. As protein: CASSQDGTTQSTDTQYF. The V and J genes are TRBV3-1 (or the pseudogene TRBV3-2) and TRBJ2-3; 7 bases match TRBD2. The CDR3 runs 17 residues. Germline-derived CDR1 and CDR2 are LGHDT and YNNKEL (reference sequence). The J segment lost 0 bases and the V segment lost 0 bases, leaving 6 bases of the junction unmatched.

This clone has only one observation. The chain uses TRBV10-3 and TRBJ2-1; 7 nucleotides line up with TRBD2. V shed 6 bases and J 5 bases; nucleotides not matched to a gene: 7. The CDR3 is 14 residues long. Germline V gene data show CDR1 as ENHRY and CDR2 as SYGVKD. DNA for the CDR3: TGTGCCATCAGCGCACGCGGGGGAAACAATGAGCAGTTCTTC. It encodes CAISARGGNNEQFF.

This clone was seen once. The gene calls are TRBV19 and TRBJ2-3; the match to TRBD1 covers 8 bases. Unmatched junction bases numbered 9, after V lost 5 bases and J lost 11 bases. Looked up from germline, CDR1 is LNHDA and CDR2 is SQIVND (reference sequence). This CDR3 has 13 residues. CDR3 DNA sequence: TGTGCCAGTAGTGACCGACAGGGGTTGAGGCAGTATTTT. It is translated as CASSDRQGLRQYF.

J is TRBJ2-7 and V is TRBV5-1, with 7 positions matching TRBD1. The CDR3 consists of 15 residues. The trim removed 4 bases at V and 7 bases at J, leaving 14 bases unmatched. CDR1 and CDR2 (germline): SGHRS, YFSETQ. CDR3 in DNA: TGCGCCAGCAGCCCCCGGGACAGACCATTTCTAGAGCAGTACTTC. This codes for CASSPRDRPFLEQYF. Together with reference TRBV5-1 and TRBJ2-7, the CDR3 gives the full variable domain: KAGVTQTPRYLIKTRGQQVTLSCSPISGHRSVSWYQQTPGQGLQFLFEYFSETQRNKGNFPGRFSGRQFSNSRSEMNVSTLELGDSALYLCASSPRDRPFLEQYFGPGTRLTVT.

The chain's CDR3 is CASSFRSRGDEQFF. The CDR3 coding sequence is TGCGCCAGCAGCTTTAGGTCCAGGGGGGATGAGCAGTTCTTC. This chain joins TRBV5-1 and TRBJ2-1, with a weak D call TRBD1 (7 bases). V was shortened by 2 bases and J by 8 bases, with 14 bases between the two germline ends. Germline V lookup: CDR1 SGHRS, CDR2 YFSETQ. CDR3 length: 14 amino acids. The whole variable domain, remainder taken from reference TRBV5-1 and TRBJ2-1, is KAGVTQTPRYLIKTRGQQVTLSCSPISGHRSVSWYQQTPGQGLQFLFEYFSETQRNKGNFPGRFSGRQFSNSRSEMNVSTLELGDSALYLCASSFRSRGDEQFFGPGTRLTVL.

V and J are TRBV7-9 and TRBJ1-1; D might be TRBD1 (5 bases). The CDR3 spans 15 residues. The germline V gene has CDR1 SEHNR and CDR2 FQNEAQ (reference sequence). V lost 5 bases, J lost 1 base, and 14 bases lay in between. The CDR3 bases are TGTGCCAGCAGCCCCAGGGACCTTGCGAACACTGAAGCTTTCTTT. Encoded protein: CASSPRDLANTEAFF. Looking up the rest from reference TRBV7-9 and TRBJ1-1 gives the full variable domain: DTGVSQNPRHKITKRGQNVTFRCDPISEHNRLYWYRQTLGQGPEFLTYFQNEAQLEKSRLLSDRFSAERPKGSFSTLEIQRTEQGDSAMYLCASSPRDLANTEAFFGQGTRLTVV.

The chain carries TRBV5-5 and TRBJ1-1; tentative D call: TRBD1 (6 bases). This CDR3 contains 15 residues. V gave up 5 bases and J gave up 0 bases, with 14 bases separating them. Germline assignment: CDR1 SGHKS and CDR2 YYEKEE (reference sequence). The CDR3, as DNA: TGTGCCAGCAGAACAGAGGGGGTTGTGAACACTGAAGCTTTCTTT. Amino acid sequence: CASRTEGVVNTEAFF.

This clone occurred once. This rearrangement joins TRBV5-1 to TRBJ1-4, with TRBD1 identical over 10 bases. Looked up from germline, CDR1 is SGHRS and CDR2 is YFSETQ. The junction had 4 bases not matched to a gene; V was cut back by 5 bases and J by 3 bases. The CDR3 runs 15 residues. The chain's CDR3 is CASRWTGGANEKLFF. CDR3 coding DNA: TGCGCCAGCAGATGGACAGGGGGGGCTAATGAAAAACTGTTTTTT. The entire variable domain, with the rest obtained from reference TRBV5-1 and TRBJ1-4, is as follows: KAGVTQTPRYLIKTRGQQVTLSCSPISGHRSVSWYQQTPGQGLQFLFEYFSETQRNKGNFPGRFSGRQFSNSRSEMNVSTLELGDSALYLCASRWTGGANEKLFFGSGTQLSVL.

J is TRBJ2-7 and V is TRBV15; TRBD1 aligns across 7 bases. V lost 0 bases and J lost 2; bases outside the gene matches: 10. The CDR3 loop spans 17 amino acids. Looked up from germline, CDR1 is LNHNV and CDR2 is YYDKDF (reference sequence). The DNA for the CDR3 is TGTGCCACCAGCAGAGATACCGGGACAGAGAGAGCCTACGAGCAGTACTTC. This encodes CATSRDTGTERAYEQYF.